This TCR beta chain was sequenced in a study of shared clonotypes between healthy human individuals. Study information: The cohort had two women and three men, ages 18 to 49.

Measured with immunoSEQ multiplex PCR; TCRdb has only the in-frame clones, and not every one. This repertoire shows 2 million to 2.5 million clones, just over 90% found once; its top ten account for about 0.41%. In germline, CDR1 is MDHEN, CDR2 SYDVKM. J was trimmed by 3 bases and V by 5 bases; bases with no gene match: 10. CDR3 length: 16 amino acids. Every one of the donors was a Caucasian adult that lived in Nashville, Tennessee. This TCR derives from a man younger than 30 in good health. Some clones in this sample may be carry-over from other donors' samples. What was sequenced was naive CD4+ T cells from PBMCs. This sample's subset: CD45RA+ positively selected. The chain couples TRBV28 to TRBJ1-5; TRBD1 matches 7 bases. CDR3 loop: CASSPDRTIYNQPQHF. CDR3 nucleotide sequence: TGTGCCAGCAGTCCGGACAGGACGATTTACAATCAGCCCCAGCATTTT.